The clone carrying this T cell receptor beta chain was observed a handful of times. What it recognizes is unknown. The sample is drawn from a study of identical twins. MiXCR, applied by TCRdb to the 5' RACE reads, yields one record per CDR3 protein. The data contain a few hundred thousand distinct CDR3 sequences, roughly 20% of them seen just once; the ten biggest clones take up approximately 12%. Study-wide findings and caveats: Out-of-frame beta sequences exhibited a weaker degree of excess twin sharing.

This clonotype was sampled from a man between 50 and 59 years old in good health. Input material: naive T cells sorted from blood.

CDR3 loop: CASSYRVSYNEQFF. The CDR3 DNA is TGTGCCAGCAGCTACAGGGTTTCCTACAATGAGCAGTTCTTC. This chain joins TRBV7-9 and TRBJ2-1, with D possibly matching TRBD1 (6 bases). V lost 4 bases, J lost 1 base, and 8 bases lay in between. From germline, CDR1 is SEHNR and CDR2 FQNEAQ (reference sequence). The CDR3 is 14 amino acids. Variable domain in full (rest from reference TRBV7-9 and TRBJ2-1): DTGVSQNPRHKITKRGQNVTFRCDPISEHNRLYWYRQTLGQGPEFLTYFQNEAQLEKSRLLSDRFSAERPKGSFSTLEIQRTEQGDSAMYLCASSYRVSYNEQFFGPGTRLTVL.